This T cell receptor (beta chain) came from a study of T cells in Graves' hyperthyroidism and ophthalmopathy. Study-wide results and limits: In blood, most of the thyroid clonotypes expanded above 0.001 were also present. Through a model of 13 V-J features, ophthalmopathy was separated from stable hyperthyroidism.

The CDR3 runs to 13 residues. V was trimmed by 7 bases and J by 8 bases, leaving 15 bases between them. Germline CDR1 SNHLY, CDR2 FYNNEI. Among ophthalmopathy patients, the Clinical Activity Score reached at least 3, the NOSPECS grade reached at least 4, and duration remained under 3 months. RNA transcripts yielded amplified TCR beta CDR3 regions. A first-round RT-PCR of the TCR CDR3 used the HTBI primer set. TCRdb itself ran the multiplex PCR reads through MiXCR, one entry per CDR3 protein. The sample lists 500,000 to 650,000 distinct CDR3 sequences, nearly 20% occurring once. Note on this clonotype: Its antigen is unknown.

The chain is built from TRBV2 and TRBJ1-3, with D uncertain. The source of this sequence is a man between 40 and 49 years old with Graves' ophthalmopathy. The sample consisted of blood. The CDR3 here is CASNVRRVDTIYF. The CDR3 coding sequence is TGTGCCAGCAATGTTCGCAGAGTGGACACCATATATTTT.